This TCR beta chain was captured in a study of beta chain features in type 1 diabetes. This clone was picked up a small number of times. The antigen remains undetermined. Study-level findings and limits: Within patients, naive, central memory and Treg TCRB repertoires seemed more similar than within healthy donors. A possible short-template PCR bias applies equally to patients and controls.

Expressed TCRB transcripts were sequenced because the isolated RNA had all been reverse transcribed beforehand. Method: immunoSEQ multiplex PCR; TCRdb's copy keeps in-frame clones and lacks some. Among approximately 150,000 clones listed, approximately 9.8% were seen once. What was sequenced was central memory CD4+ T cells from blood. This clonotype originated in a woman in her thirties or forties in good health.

CDR3 protein: CASSASQGAFGYTF. CDR3 nucleotides: TGTGCCAGCAGTGCCTCACAGGGGGCGTTTGGCTACACCTTC. The J gene is TRBJ1-2, the V gene TRBV6-1; 9 bases map to TRBD1. Trimming at V came to 4 bases and at J to 7 bases, leaving 7 bases not matched to a gene. The CDR3 sequence is 14 residues long. CDR1 and CDR2 from the germline V gene are MNHNS and SASEGT.